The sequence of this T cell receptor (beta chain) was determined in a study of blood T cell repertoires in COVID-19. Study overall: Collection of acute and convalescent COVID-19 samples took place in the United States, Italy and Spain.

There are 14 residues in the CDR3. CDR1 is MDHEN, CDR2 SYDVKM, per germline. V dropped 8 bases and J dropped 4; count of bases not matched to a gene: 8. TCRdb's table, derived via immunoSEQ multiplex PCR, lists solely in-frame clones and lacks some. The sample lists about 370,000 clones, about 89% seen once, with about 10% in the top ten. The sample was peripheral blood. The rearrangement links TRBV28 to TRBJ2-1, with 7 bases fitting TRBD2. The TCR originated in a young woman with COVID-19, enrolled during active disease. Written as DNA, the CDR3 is TGTGCCAGCTCTCTCCGGGACTATTACAATGAGCAGTTCTTC. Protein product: CASSLRDYYNEQFF.